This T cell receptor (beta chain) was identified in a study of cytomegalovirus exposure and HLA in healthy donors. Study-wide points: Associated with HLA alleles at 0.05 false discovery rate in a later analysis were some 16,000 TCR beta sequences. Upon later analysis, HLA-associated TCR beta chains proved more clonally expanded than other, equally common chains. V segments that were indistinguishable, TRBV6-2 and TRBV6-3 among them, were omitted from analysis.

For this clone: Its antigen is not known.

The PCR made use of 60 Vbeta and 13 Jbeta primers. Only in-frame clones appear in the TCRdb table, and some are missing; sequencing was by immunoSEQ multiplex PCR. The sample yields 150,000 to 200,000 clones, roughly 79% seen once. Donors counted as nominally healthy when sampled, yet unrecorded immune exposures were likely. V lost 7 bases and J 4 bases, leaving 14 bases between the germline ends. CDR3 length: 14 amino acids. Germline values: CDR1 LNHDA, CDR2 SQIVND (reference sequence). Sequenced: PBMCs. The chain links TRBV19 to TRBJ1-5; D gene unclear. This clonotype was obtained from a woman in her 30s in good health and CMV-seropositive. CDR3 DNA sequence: TGTGCCAGTACCATAGCACCGGGGAATCAGCCCCAGCATTTT. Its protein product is CASTIAPGNQPQHF.